The 20 T cell receptor beta chains given below trace back to one sample, sequenced in a study of blood T cell repertoires in COVID-19 (dated by TCRdb to about 2020). The library was made by the immunoSEQ multiplex PCR assay. TCRdb obtained this table from immuneACCESS and retained in-frame rearrangements with V and J assigned. These tables miss some clones; where compared with another copy, unresolved V genes account for less than half of the shortfall, and the remainder is unexplained. This sample has 150,000 to 200,000 clones in its table, and about 88% of those were observed once. Of the sample, about 19% falls within the top ten clones. Sequences were obtained from peripheral blood. These receptors all stem from a woman of 80 years or more with acute or convalescent COVID-19.

This chain uses TRBV14 with TRBJ1-6; possibly TRBD1 for D (5 bases). Trimming took 2 bases from V and 7 from J, leaving 21 bases between them. Germline loops: CDR1 SGHDN, CDR2 FVKESK. The CDR3 is 18 residues long. CDR3 in amino acids: CASSQQFLGEGRNSPLHF. The CDR3 bases are TGTGCCAGCAGCCAACAATTCCTAGGGGAGGGTCGAAATTCACCCCTCCACTTT.

The V and J genes are TRBV6-5 and TRBJ2-1; D unresolved. CDR3 length equals 14 residues. Germline assignment: CDR1 MNHEY and CDR2 SVGAGI. V lost 7 bases and J lost 0, with 10 bases in between. This CDR3 reads CASTERSSYNEQFF. CDR3 sequence (DNA): TGTGCCAGCACCGAGAGGAGCTCCTACAATGAGCAGTTCTTC.

This rearrangement joins TRBV27 to TRBJ2-1; D is perhaps TRBD2 (6 bases). Germline lookup yields CDR1 MNHEY and CDR2 SMNVEV (reference sequence). The CDR3 sequence is 15 residues long. V was cut by 6 bases and J by 0 bases, with 12 bases left in between. The CDR3 is CASRRGRGSYNEQFF. CDR3 in DNA: TGTGCCAGCAGACGAGGGCGGGGCTCCTACAATGAGCAGTTCTTC.

The chain is built from TRBV19 and TRBJ2-7, with TRBD1 identical over 10 bases. The CDR3 covers 15 residues. Germline CDR1 is LNHDA and CDR2 is SQIVND (reference sequence). Trimming cost V 3 bases and J 4 bases; bases outside gene matches: 6. CDR3 DNA sequence: TGTGCCAGTAGTATCGTCGGACAGGGGGTATACGAGCAGTACTTC. This sequence encodes CASSIVGQGVYEQYF.

The chain has TRBV6-2 or TRBV6-3 and TRBJ2-7; D uncertain. V lost 0 bases to trimming and J lost 0 bases, with 12 bases between them. The length of the CDR3 is 16 residues. CDR1 MNHEY and CDR2 SVGEGT come from the germline V gene. The CDR3 DNA reads TGTGCCAGCAGTTACTCTACCCAGGCCAGCTCCTACGAGCAGTACTTC. This sequence encodes CASSYSTQASSYEQYF.

This clone was seen once. This chain connects TRBV11-1 to TRBJ2-5; 7 nucleotides align to TRBD2. V was pared by 5 bases and J by 5 bases, with 14 bases of the junction left unmatched. The CDR3 totals 16 residues. The germline V gene has CDR1 SGHAT and CDR2 FQDESV (reference sequence). CDR3 coding DNA: TGTGCCAGCAGCCTACGTAAGGGGAGGGCCCTGGAGACCCAGTACTTC. It translates to CASSLRKGRALETQYF.

The rearrangement joins TRBV15 to TRBJ1-5; 8 positions agree with TRBD1. Germline V CDR1 and CDR2: LNHNV, YYDKDF (reference sequence). J gave up 1 base and V 0 bases, and 11 bases lay outside the gene matches. This CDR3 has 19 residues. CDR3 sequence: CATSRDYLQGALSNQPQHF. CDR3 bases: TGTGCCACCAGCAGAGATTACCTTCAGGGGGCATTAAGCAATCAGCCCCAGCATTTT. Together with reference TRBV15 and TRBJ1-5, the CDR3 gives the full variable domain: DAMVIQNPRYQVTQFGKPVTLSCSQTLNHNVMYWYQQKSSQAPKLLFHYYDKDFNNEADTPDNFQSRRPNTSFCFLDIRSPGLGDTAMYLCATSRDYLQGALSNQPQHFGDGTRLSIL.

This clone has only one observation. The genes are TRBV4-1 and TRBJ1-2, with TRBD1 matching 7 bases. The CDR3 is 18 residues long. The V gene's germline CDR1 is MGHRA and CDR2 YSYEKL. J was trimmed by 1 base and V by 2 bases; bases with no gene match: 13. CDR3 sequence (DNA): TGCGCCAGCAGCCAATTATCGACAGGGTCCACTTTTAACTATGGCTACACCTTC. Protein sequence: CASSQLSTGSTFNYGYTF.

This clone was detected only a few times. The chain combines TRBV30 with TRBJ1-6; the D is unclear. Trimming pared 2 bases from V and 7 bases from J, leaving 9 bases between. Germline CDR1 GTSNPN, CDR2 SVGIG (reference sequence). CDR3 length equals 13 residues. This CDR3 reads CAWSYSQNSPLHF. The DNA of the CDR3 is TGTGCCTGGAGTTACAGTCAGAATTCACCCCTCCACTTT. The whole variable domain, filled in from reference TRBV30 and TRBJ1-6, reads SQTIHQWPATLVQPVGSPLSLECTVEGTSNPNLYWYRQAAGRGLQLLFYSVGIGQISSEVPQNLSASRPQDRQFILSSKKLLLSDSGFYLCAWSYSQNSPLHFGNGTRLTVT.

The chain links TRBV12-3 or TRBV12-4 to TRBJ1-2, with D perhaps matching TRBD1 (6 bases). V lost 3 bases and J lost 4, with 9 bases in between. The CDR3 runs to 13 residues. CDR3 in amino acids: CASSLVQGYGYTF. The CDR3 DNA is TGTGCCAGCAGTTTGGTACAGGGCTATGGCTACACCTTC.

The chain joins TRBV27 to TRBJ2-4; 8 nucleotides agree with TRBD1. This CDR3 spans 14 amino acids. Trimming at V came to 6 bases and at J to 5 bases, leaving 6 bases not matched to a gene. Germline V CDR1 and CDR2: MNHEY, SMNVEV (reference sequence). Written as DNA, the CDR3 is TGTGCCAGCAGCCAGGGGGCTAGGGAAAACATTCAGTACTTC. It specifies CASSQGARENIQYF.

The chain has TRBV30 and TRBJ1-3; no firm D call. The germline CDR1 and CDR2 sequences are GTSNPN and SVGIG (reference sequence). The CDR3 runs 16 residues. Trimming took 3 bases from V and 2 from J, leaving 17 bases between them. The CDR3 is CAWSHPVGSPGNTIYF. The DNA for the CDR3 is TGTGCCTGGAGCCACCCCGTCGGGAGTCCTGGAAACACCATATATTTT.

This chain links TRBV13 with TRBJ2-1; 8 nucleotides match TRBD2. The trim removed 6 bases at V and 6 bases at J, leaving 7 bases unmatched. The CDR3 is 14 residues long. Looked up from germline, CDR1 is PRHDT and CDR2 is FYEKMQ (reference sequence). CDR3 in amino acids: CASRLGGGPNEQFF. The CDR3 DNA follows: TGTGCCAGCAGACTCGGGGGGGGCCCCAATGAGCAGTTCTTC.

The V and J genes are TRBV7-2 and TRBJ2-1; 11 bases match TRBD2. V lost 4 bases to trimming and J lost 8 bases; unmatched junction nucleotides: 4. Germline V gene lookup returns CDR1 SGHTA and CDR2 FQGNSA. This CDR3 spans 14 amino acids. CDR3: CASSSLAGDDEQFF. Written as DNA, the CDR3 is TGTGCCAGCAGCTCACTAGCGGGGGACGATGAGCAGTTCTTC.

This rearrangement joins TRBV6-1 to TRBJ1-2; maybe TRBD1 (5 bases). Trimming took 1 base from V and 7 from J, leaving 10 bases between them. Germline assignment: CDR1 MNHNS and CDR2 SASEGT. CDR3 size: 13 residues. CDR3 region: CASSEGIRGGYTF. The DNA for the CDR3 is TGTGCCAGCAGTGAAGGAATTAGGGGTGGCTACACCTTC.

J is TRBJ2-2 and V is TRBV18; no reliable D call. Germline CDR1 and CDR2: KGHSH and LQKENI. The CDR3 spans 16 residues. Trimming cost V 2 bases and J 0 bases, with 10 bases left between them. The DNA for the CDR3 is TGTGCCAGCTCACCATTGAGAAGCGCGAACACCGGGGAGCTGTTTTTT. It specifies CASSPLRSANTGELFF.

The J gene is TRBJ2-7, the V gene TRBV28; TRBD1 might be the D (5 bases). Germline loops: CDR1 MDHEN, CDR2 SYDVKM. CDR3 length equals 15 residues. Trimming removed 9 bases from V and 2 bases from J, with 20 bases in between. The CDR3 bases are TGTGCCAGTCTCCGCGGCGGAAGCAGGGCCTACGAGCAGTACTTC. Amino acids: CASLRGGSRAYEQYF.

The chain has TRBV6-5 and TRBJ2-5; D is unclear. The CDR3 is 12 residues long. V was cut by 6 bases and J by 2 bases, with 7 bases left in between. CDR1 and CDR2 (germline): MNHEY, SVGAGI. CDR3 region: CASSPEQETQYF. DNA for the CDR3: TGTGCCAGCAGCCCAGAACAAGAGACCCAGTACTTC.

V gene TRBV19 combines with J gene TRBJ1-4; D not certain. This CDR3 is built from 15 residues. Trimming took 10 bases from V and 2 from J, leaving 17 bases between them. CDR1 LNHDA and CDR2 SQIVND come from the germline V gene (reference sequence). CDR3 residues: CATRGSGVTNEKLFF. The CDR3 DNA sequence: TGTGCCACCCGAGGATCCGGTGTGACTAATGAAAAACTGTTTTTT.

This chain links TRBV6-5 with TRBJ2-3; the D gene is possibly TRBD1 (5 bases). The length of the CDR3 is 12 residues. Germline V CDR1 and CDR2: MNHEY, SVGAGI. This chain's CDR3 is CGSKGPSNTQYF. Written as DNA, the CDR3 is TGTGGCTCCAAGGGGCCCTCAAATACGCAGTATTTT.